The clone carrying this T cell receptor (beta chain) appeared many times. Its target is not known. TCRdb re-derived calls from the 5' RACE reads in MiXCR, one entry per CDR3 protein. The repertoire consists of about 180,000 distinct CDR3 sequences, with 16% occurring once and the leading ten covering 2% to 2.5%. Germline values: CDR1 SQVTM, CDR2 ANQGSEA. Trimming took off 4 bases at V and 7 bases at J, with 14 bases between the two ends. CDR3 size: 13 residues. This entry is derived from a study of T-cell memory formation after mild COVID-19. Background on the study: Clusters of TCRs were largely donor specific. General study points: CD4+ contracting clones were found mainly in CM and EM, and CD8+ ones in EMRA.

This clonotype was sampled from an adult woman who had mild COVID-19 (a few samples of this study predate the infection). Cell type and time point are not known. The chain carries TRBV29-1 and TRBJ2-1, with D perhaps TRBD1 (5 bases). The sequenced material came from PBMCs or a T cell subset sorted from them (not recorded which). The DNA of the CDR3 is TGCAGCGTTGTCCAGCCCCCAGGGAATGAGCAGTTCTTC. Translation: CSVVQPPGNEQFF.